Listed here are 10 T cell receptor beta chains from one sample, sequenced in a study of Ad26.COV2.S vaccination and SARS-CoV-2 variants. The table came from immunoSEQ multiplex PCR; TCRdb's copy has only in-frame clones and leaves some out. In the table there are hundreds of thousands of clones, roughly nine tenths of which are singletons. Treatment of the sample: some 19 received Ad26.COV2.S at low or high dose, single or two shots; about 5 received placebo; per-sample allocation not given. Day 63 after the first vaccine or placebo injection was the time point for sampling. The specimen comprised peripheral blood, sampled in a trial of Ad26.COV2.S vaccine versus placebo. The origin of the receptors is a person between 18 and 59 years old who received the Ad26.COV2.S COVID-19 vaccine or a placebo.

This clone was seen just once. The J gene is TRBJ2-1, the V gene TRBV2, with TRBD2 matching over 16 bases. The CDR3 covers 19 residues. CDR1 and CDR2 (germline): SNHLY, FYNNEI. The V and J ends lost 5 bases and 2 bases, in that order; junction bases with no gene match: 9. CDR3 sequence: CASSRAGTSGRATYNEQFF. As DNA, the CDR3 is TGTGCCAGCAGTCGCGCCGGGACTAGCGGGAGGGCCACCTACAATGAGCAGTTCTTC.

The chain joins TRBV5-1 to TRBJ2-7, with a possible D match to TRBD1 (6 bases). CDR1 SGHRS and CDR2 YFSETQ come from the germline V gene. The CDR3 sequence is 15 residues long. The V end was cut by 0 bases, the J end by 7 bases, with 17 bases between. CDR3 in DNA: TGCGCCAGCAGCTTGGAAGACAGGCCCAGCTATGAGCAGTACTTC. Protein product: CASSLEDRPSYEQYF.

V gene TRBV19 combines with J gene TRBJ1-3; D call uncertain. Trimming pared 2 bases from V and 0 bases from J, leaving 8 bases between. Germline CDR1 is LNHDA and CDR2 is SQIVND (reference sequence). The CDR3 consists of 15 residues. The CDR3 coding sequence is TGTGCCAGTAGTATAACCGGGTCCTCTGGAAACACCATATATTTT. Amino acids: CASSITGSSGNTIYF.

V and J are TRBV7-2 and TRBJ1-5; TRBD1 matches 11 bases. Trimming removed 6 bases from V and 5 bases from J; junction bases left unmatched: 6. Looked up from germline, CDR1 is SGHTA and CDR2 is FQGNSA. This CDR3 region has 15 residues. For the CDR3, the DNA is TGTGCCAGCAGTTCCGGGACAGGGGGGTATCAGCCCCAGCATTTT. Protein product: CASSSGTGGYQPQHF.

The CDR3 coding sequence is TGTGCCTGGAGTCTCCGACAGGGATCGGCAGATACGCAGTATTTT. It is translated as CAWSLRQGSADTQYF. The V call is TRBV30, the J call TRBJ2-3; 7 bases align to TRBD1. Trimming at V came to 2 bases and at J to 4 bases, leaving 9 bases not matched to a gene. The CDR3 is 15 amino acids. Germline V gene sequence: CDR1 GTSNPN, CDR2 SVGIG (reference sequence).

Written as DNA, the CDR3 is TGTGCCAGCACCGTCCCGGGACAGAATTCACCCCTCCACTTT. Protein product: CASTVPGQNSPLHF. The rearrangement joins TRBV6-5 to TRBJ1-6, with 7 bases lining up with TRBD1. V was clipped by 7 bases and J by 7 bases; unmatched bases: 7. The CDR3 runs 14 residues. CDR1 and CDR2 from the germline V gene are MNHEY and SVGAGI.

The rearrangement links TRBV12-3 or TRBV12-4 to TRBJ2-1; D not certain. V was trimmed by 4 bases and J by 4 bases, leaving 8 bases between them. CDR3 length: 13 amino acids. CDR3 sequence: CASSSPFYNEQFF. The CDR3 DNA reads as TGTGCCAGCAGTTCGCCTTTTTACAATGAGCAGTTCTTC.

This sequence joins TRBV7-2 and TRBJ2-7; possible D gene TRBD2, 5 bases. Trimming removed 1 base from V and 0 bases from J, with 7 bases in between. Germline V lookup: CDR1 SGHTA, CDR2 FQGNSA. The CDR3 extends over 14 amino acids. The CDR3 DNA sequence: TGTGCCAGCAGCTTAGACGGGAACTCCTACGAGCAGTACTTC. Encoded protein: CASSLDGNSYEQYF.

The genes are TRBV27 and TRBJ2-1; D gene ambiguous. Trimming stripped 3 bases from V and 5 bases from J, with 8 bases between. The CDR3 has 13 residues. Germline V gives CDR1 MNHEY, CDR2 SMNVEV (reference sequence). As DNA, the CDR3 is TGTGCCAGCAGTTTTCGGAGAGACAATGAGCAGTTCTTC. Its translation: CASSFRRDNEQFF.

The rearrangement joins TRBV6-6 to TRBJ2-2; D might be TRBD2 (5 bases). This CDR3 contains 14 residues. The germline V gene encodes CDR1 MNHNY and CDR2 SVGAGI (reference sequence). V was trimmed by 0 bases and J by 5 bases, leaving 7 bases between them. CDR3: CASSYSRETGELFF. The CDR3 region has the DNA TGTGCCAGCAGTTACTCGAGGGAGACCGGGGAGCTGTTTTTT.